Shown below are 5 T cell receptor beta chains from a single sample sequenced in a study of breast tumors, draining lymph nodes, adjacent tissues. One entry per CDR3 protein, called by TCRdb with MiXCR from the multiplex PCR reads. The table lists approximately 40,000 distinct CDR3 sequences, over 30% of them singletons, with around 9.9% in the top ten. The sample consisted of breast tumor tissue. Receptors originate from a female donor with breast cancer. Some clones in this sample may be carry-over from other donors' samples.

In this sample, this clonotype turned up many times. The chain combines TRBV11-2 with TRBJ2-1, with D unclear. The CDR3 covers 14 residues. Trimming shortened V by 3 bases and J by 4 bases, and 10 bases separated the two germline ends. CDR1 SGHAT and CDR2 FQNNGV come from the germline V gene. CDR3 loop: CASSFLWGYNEQFF. The CDR3 nucleotides are TGTGCCAGCAGCTTCCTCTGGGGATACAATGAGCAGTTCTTC.

Note on this clonotype: A much larger clone is a single base away; this may be a read error. The chain joins TRBV19 to TRBJ2-1; 16 nucleotides align to TRBD2. The CDR3 consists of 18 residues. CDR1 is LNHDA and CDR2 is SQIVND in the germline V gene (reference sequence). In DNA form, the CDR3 reads TGTGCCAGTAGTGGCTCGGGACTAGCGGGAGGGGTCTACAATGCGCAGTTCTTC. This translates into CASSGSGLAGGVYNAQFF.

The gene calls are TRBV15 and TRBJ1-1, with D unresolved. This CDR3 is 14 amino acids long. The germline V gene has CDR1 LNHNV and CDR2 YYDKDF (reference sequence). Trimming took off 0 bases at V and 5 bases at J, with 10 bases between the two ends. In nucleotides, the CDR3 is TGTGCCACCAGCAGAGATAGGGCAGCTACTGAAGCTTTCTTT. As protein: CATSRDRAATEAFF. Looking up the rest from reference TRBV15 and TRBJ1-1 gives the full variable domain: DAMVIQNPRYQVTQFGKPVTLSCSQTLNHNVMYWYQQKSSQAPKLLFHYYDKDFNNEADTPDNFQSRRPNTSFCFLDIRSPGLGDTAMYLCATSRDRAATEAFFGQGTRLTVV.

This clonotype was seen a few times. A much larger clone differs from this one at a single base, so this may be a read error. The chain employs TRBV2 and TRBJ2-2; unclear D gene. CDR1 SNHLY and CDR2 FYNNEI come from the germline V gene. The CDR3 contains 13 residues. V was pared by 8 bases and J by 5 bases, with 12 bases between. CDR3 region: CASSLSSTGELFF. The CDR3 bases are TGTGCCAGCTCCCTGAGCTCTACCGGGGAGCTGTTTTTT.

This clonotype was found many times. This chain links TRBV5-1 with TRBJ1-3; D call uncertain. Germline V gives CDR1 SGHRS, CDR2 YFSETQ. V lost 0 bases to trimming and J lost 4 bases, with 8 bases between them. The CDR3 has 14 residues. For the CDR3, the DNA is TGCGCCAGCAGCTTGGGGCAACCCGGAAACACCATATATTTT. As protein: CASSLGQPGNTIYF.